These 2 T cell receptor beta chains originate from one sample sequenced in a study of blood T cell repertoires in COVID-19. The method was immunoSEQ multiplex PCR; TCRdb's version includes in-frame clones alone and lacks a portion of them. The data show 440,000 or so clones, with around 91% seen just once and approximately 1.5% held by the top ten. The specimen was peripheral blood. These TCRs come from a woman aged 40 to 49 with COVID-19, enrolled during active disease.

The rearrangement uses TRBV7-4 and TRBJ1-6; D gene uncertain. The CDR3 spans 11 residues. Germline V gene sequence: CDR1 SGHVT, CDR2 SQSDAQ. V lost 5 bases and J lost 6, with 2 bases in between. The CDR3 here is CASSRNSPLHF. For the CDR3, the DNA is TGTGCCAGCAGCCGTAATTCACCCCTCCACTTT.

This clone was seen once. The chain is built from TRBV5-5 and TRBJ1-6; no reliable D call. CDR1 is SGHKS, CDR2 YYEKEE, per germline (reference sequence). This CDR3 is 15 amino acids long. V was pared by 4 bases and J by 15 bases, with 23 bases between. CDR3 sequence: CASSPPRRENLNLHF. DNA for the CDR3: TGTGCCAGCAGCCCCCCCAGGAGGGAAAATCTGAACCTCCACTTT.